These 20 T cell receptor beta chains came from one sample sequenced in a study of identical twins. In TCRdb, the 5' RACE reads were re-called with MiXCR into one record per CDR3 protein. The sample has hundreds of thousands of distinct CDR3 sequences; roughly 9% are singletons. The same sample was also studied in work on yellow fever vaccine responses in identical twins.

What was sequenced was CD8+ T cells sorted from blood. These TCRs come from a woman in her late teens or twenties in good health.

This clonotype occurred many times. The gene calls are TRBV5-1 and TRBJ2-3; no clear D gene. The CDR3 is 15 amino acids. CDR1 and CDR2 (germline): SGHRS, YFSETQ. V lost 0 bases and J lost 5, with 13 bases in between. The CDR3 is CASSLATGPGDTQYF. The CDR3 DNA is TGCGCCAGCAGCTTGGCGACCGGCCCGGGAGATACGCAGTATTTT.

This clonotype appeared many times. The chain carries TRBV29-1 and TRBJ2-3, with 7 bases aligning to TRBD2. This CDR3 comprises 14 residues. With 4 bases clipped from V and 1 base from J, the junction kept 5 bases outside the gene matches. Germline V lookup: CDR1 SQVTM, CDR2 ANQGSEA. CDR3: CSVAGTSGTDTQYF. CDR3 DNA sequence: TGCAGCGTTGCTGGAACTAGCGGCACAGATACGCAGTATTTT.

The chain has TRBV2 and TRBJ1-2; D not certain. Trimming took 2 bases from V and 8 from J, leaving 24 bases between them. This CDR3 region has 17 residues. Germline V gene sequence: CDR1 SNHLY, CDR2 FYNNEI. CDR3 in amino acids: CASSEQNVLGSGGGYTF. The CDR3 DNA reads TGTGCCAGCAGTGAACAGAATGTTTTGGGGAGTGGAGGAGGCTACACCTTC.

This clonotype was observed a handful of times. The rearrangement links TRBV6-2 or TRBV6-3 to TRBJ2-2; D may be TRBD2 (5 bases). The germline V gene encodes CDR1 MNHEY and CDR2 SVGEGT. CDR3 length: 13 amino acids. The V end lost 7 bases, the J end lost 4 bases, and 10 bases lay between the germline ends. CDR3 sequence: CASTLLVTGELFF. CDR3 sequence (DNA): TGTGCCAGCACCTTACTAGTCACCGGGGAGCTGTTTTTT.

This clonotype has ten or more counts. The V call is TRBV6-1, the J call TRBJ2-1; D possibly uses TRBD1 or TRBD2 (5 bases each). Trimming removed 3 bases at V and 0 bases at J, with 15 bases between. This CDR3 has 17 residues. Germline-derived CDR1 and CDR2 are MNHNS and SASEGT. The DNA for the CDR3 is TGTGCCAGCAGTGAGCTACCGGGACGGAGCTCCTACAATGAGCAGTTCTTC. It yields the protein CASSELPGRSSYNEQFF.

This clonotype was picked up many times. The chain uses TRBV25-1 and TRBJ2-1; 7 nucleotides agree with TRBD1. The junction had 12 bases not matched to a gene; V was cut back by 1 base and J by 3 bases. Germline V gene lookup returns CDR1 MGHDK and CDR2 SYGVNS. CDR3 size: 18 residues. CDR3 coding DNA: TGTGCCAGCAGTGAATTCCGCCTAGACAGGGAAAACTACAATGAGCAGTTCTTC. The encoded protein is CASSEFRLDRENYNEQFF.

The chain has TRBV6-1 and TRBJ1-5; unclear D gene. The V and J ends lost 5 bases and 8 bases respectively, with 19 bases between them. The CDR3 sequence is 15 residues long. Germline V gives CDR1 MNHNS, CDR2 SASEGT. The CDR3 sequence: CASSRKSVGSEPQHF. The CDR3 nucleotides are TGTGCCAGCAGTCGTAAATCAGTAGGGTCGGAGCCCCAGCATTTT.

This clonotype was observed at least ten times. The rearrangement uses TRBV4-3 and TRBJ2-7; D unresolved. CDR3 length equals 16 residues. The germline V gene encodes CDR1 LGHNA and CDR2 YSLEER. V lost 0 bases and J 1 base, leaving 13 bases between the germline ends. Written as DNA, the CDR3 is TGCGCCAGCAGCCAAGATTATTGGCCTAGTTCCTACGAGCAGTACTTC. It yields the protein CASSQDYWPSSYEQYF.

This clonotype was counted many times. CDR3 loop: CATSSGDTQYF. In DNA, the CDR3 is TGTGCCACCAGCAGCGGGGATACGCAGTATTTT. The rearrangement joins TRBV15 to TRBJ2-3; no clear D gene. CDR1 and CDR2 from the germline V gene are LNHNV and YYDKDF (reference sequence). Trimming stripped 3 bases from V and 6 bases from J, with 4 bases between. CDR3 length: 11 residues.

This clonotype was seen repeatedly, ten times or more. The chain couples TRBV6-1 to TRBJ1-1; D call uncertain. V lost 7 bases and J 1 base, leaving 7 bases between the germline ends. The CDR3 runs to 12 residues. Germline CDR1 MNHNS, CDR2 SASEGT. CDR3 sequence (DNA): TGTGCCAGCATATACGGGAACACTGAAGCTTTCTTT. It encodes CASIYGNTEAFF.

This clonotype was observed many times. The rearrangement joins TRBV9 to TRBJ2-7, with D perhaps matching TRBD1 (6 bases). Germline-derived CDR1 and CDR2 are SGDLS and YYNGEE. The CDR3 has 16 amino acids. Trimming took off 3 bases at V and 3 bases at J, with 19 bases between the two ends. The CDR3 bases are TGTGCCAGCAGCGAGGCCTCGGTGGGGACAATCTACGAGCAGTACTTC. Translated: CASSEASVGTIYEQYF.

This clonotype was detected a few times. The genes are TRBV20-1 and TRBJ2-7; unclear D gene. Trimming cost V 5 bases and J 0 bases, with 14 bases left between them. The length of the CDR3 is 14 residues. Germline CDR1 reads DFQATT; CDR2 reads SNEGSKA (reference sequence). The CDR3 DNA reads TGCAGTGCTGCCCCGATCGAAGACTCCTACGAGCAGTACTTC. It yields the protein CSAAPIEDSYEQYF.

This clonotype came up a few times. The V call is TRBV20-1, the J call TRBJ2-2; 7 bases line up with TRBD2. With V trimmed by 0 bases and J by 4 bases, 2 bases remained unmatched. CDR1 and CDR2 (germline): DFQATT, SNEGSKA (reference sequence). The CDR3 runs 14 residues. Here the CDR3 reads CSARETSPTGELFF. DNA for the CDR3: TGCAGTGCTAGAGAGACTAGCCCCACCGGGGAGCTGTTTTTT.

The rearrangement joins TRBV11-2 to TRBJ1-2, with unresolved D. Trimming left V 5 bases short and J 9 bases short, with 16 bases between. This CDR3 is 13 amino acids long. From germline, CDR1 is SGHAT and CDR2 FQNNGV. CDR3 region: CASSPTEPQSYTF. For the CDR3, the DNA is TGTGCCAGCAGCCCTACCGAGCCCCAAAGCTACACCTTC. The full variable domain, rest sourced from reference TRBV11-2 and TRBJ1-2, is EAGVAQSPRYKIIEKRQSVAFWCNPISGHATLYWYQQILGQGPKLLIQFQNNGVVDDSQLPKDRFSAERLKGVDSTLKIQPAKLEDSAVYLCASSPTEPQSYTFGSGTRLTVV.

This clonotype was picked up one time. The chain combines TRBV27 with TRBJ2-7; 12 bases map to TRBD1. The trim removed 9 bases at V and 6 bases at J, leaving 18 bases unmatched. In germline, CDR1 is MNHEY, CDR2 SMNVEV (reference sequence). The CDR3 has 17 residues. The CDR3 protein is CARKGDRGLSLRVEQYF. CDR3 nucleotide sequence: TGTGCCAGGAAGGGGGACAGGGGGCTAAGCCTCCGCGTCGAGCAGTACTTC.

The genes are TRBV30 and TRBJ2-3, with 13 bases identical to TRBD2. Trimming at V came to 3 bases and at J to 3 bases, leaving 18 bases not matched to a gene. There are 20 residues in the CDR3. Per germline, CDR1 GTSNPN and CDR2 SVGIG (reference sequence). The CDR3 spells CAWRPTWVGTSGITTDTQYF. CDR3 DNA sequence: TGTGCCTGGAGGCCCACCTGGGTAGGGACTAGCGGGATTACGACAGATACGCAGTATTTT.

The table lists this clonotype with a few counts. V and J are TRBV6-1 and TRBJ2-7, with unresolved D. Trimming stripped 0 bases from V and 3 bases from J, with 12 bases between. In germline, CDR1 is MNHNS, CDR2 SASEGT. The CDR3 sequence is 15 residues long. The CDR3 nucleotides are TGTGCCAGCAGTGAAGCGGATACAACCTACTACGAGCAGTACTTC. Its protein product is CASSEADTTYYEQYF.

This clonotype was seen at least ten times. The V gene is TRBV6-5, the J gene TRBJ2-2; D uncertain. V dropped 0 bases and J dropped 7 bases, with 3 bases sitting between them. CDR1 is MNHEY, CDR2 SVGAGI, per germline. The CDR3 extends over 12 amino acids. The CDR3 region is CASSYSGGELFF. CDR3 in DNA: TGTGCCAGCAGTTACTCGGGCGGGGAGCTGTTTTTT.

The chain couples TRBV4-3 to TRBJ2-1; 9 bases agree with TRBD2. The V segment lost 2 bases and the J segment 8 bases; nucleotides outside the gene matches: 10. This CDR3 comprises 16 residues. Germline loops: CDR1 LGHNA, CDR2 YSLEER. CDR3: CASSQFSGSAVDEQFF. CDR3 coding DNA: TGCGCCAGCAGCCAATTTAGCGGGAGCGCGGTCGATGAGCAGTTCTTC.

The rearrangement uses TRBV6-2 or TRBV6-3 and TRBJ2-1; possibly TRBD2 for D (5 bases). V lost 1 base, J lost 1 base, and 11 bases lay in between. CDR1 is MNHEY and CDR2 is SVGEGT in the germline V gene. CDR3 length: 16 residues. CDR3: CASSYLVRRSYNEQFF. Here the CDR3 DNA reads TGTGCCAGCAGTTACTTGGTCCGGAGGTCCTACAATGAGCAGTTCTTC.